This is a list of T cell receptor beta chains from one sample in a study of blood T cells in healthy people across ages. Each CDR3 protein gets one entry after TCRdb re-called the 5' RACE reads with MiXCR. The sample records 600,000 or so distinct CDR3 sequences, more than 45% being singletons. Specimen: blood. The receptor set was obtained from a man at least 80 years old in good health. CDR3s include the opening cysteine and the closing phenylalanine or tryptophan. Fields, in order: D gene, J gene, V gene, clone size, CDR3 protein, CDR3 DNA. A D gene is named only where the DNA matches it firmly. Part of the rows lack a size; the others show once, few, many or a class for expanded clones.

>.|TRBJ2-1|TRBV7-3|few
CASSFRGFGEQFF
TGTGCCAGCAGCTTTAGAGGCTTTGGGGAGCAGTTCTTC
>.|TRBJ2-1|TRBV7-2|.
CASSSPVVEQFF
TGTGCCAGCAGCTCACCGGTAGTTGAGCAGTTCTTC
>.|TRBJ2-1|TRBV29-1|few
CSVGQQGWMSNEQFF
TGCAGCGTCGGACAACAGGGCTGGATGAGCAATGAGCAGTTCTTC
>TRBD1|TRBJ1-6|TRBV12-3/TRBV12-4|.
CASRPQGNSPLHF
TGTGCCAGCAGGCCACAGGGGAACTCACCCCTCCACTTT
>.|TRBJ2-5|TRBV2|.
CASSGDLETQYF
TGTGCCAGCAGTGGTGACTTAGAGACCCAGTACTTC
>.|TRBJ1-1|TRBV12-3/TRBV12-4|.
CASSPFPPEAFF
TGTGCCAGCAGCCCATTTCCGCCTGAAGCTTTCTTT
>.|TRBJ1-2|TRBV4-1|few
CASSRGGDTYGYTF
TGCGCCAGCAGCCGCGGAGGGGATACCTATGGCTACACCTTC
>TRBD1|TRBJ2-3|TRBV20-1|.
CSARDRDRGSTDTQYF
TGCAGTGCTAGAGACCGGGACAGGGGATCAACAGATACGCAGTATTTT
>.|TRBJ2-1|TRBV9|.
CASSPILASDEQFF
TGTGCCAGCAGCCCTATACTAGCATCCGATGAGCAGTTCTTC
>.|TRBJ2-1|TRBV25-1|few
CASSENDEQFF
TGTGCCAGCAGTGAAAACGATGAGCAGTTCTTC
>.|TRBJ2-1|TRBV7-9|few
CASSHRTGNNNEQFF
TGTGCCAGCAGCCACCGGACTGGCAATAACAATGAGCAGTTCTTC
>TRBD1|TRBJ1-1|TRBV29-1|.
CSVRTGGPEEAFF
TGCAGCGTTCGGACAGGGGGGCCCGAAGAAGCTTTCTTT
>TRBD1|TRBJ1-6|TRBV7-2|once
CASSLVAGGVINSPLHF
TGTGCCAGCAGCTTAGTGGCAGGGGGCGTAATTAATTCACCCCTCCACTTT
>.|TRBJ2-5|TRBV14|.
CASSQPLAYGETQYF
TGTGCCAGCAGTCAGCCTCTAGCTTACGGAGAGACCCAGTACTTC
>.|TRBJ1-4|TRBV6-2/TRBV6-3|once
CASNELGRLNEKLFF
TGTGCCAGCAACGAACTGGGGCGGCTTAATGAAAAACTGTTTTTT
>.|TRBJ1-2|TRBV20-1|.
CSASLPNYGYTF
TGCAGTGCTAGCCTCCCTAACTATGGCTACACCTTC
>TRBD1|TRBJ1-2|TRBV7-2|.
CASRRDSSYYGYTF
TGTGCCAGCAGACGGGACAGCTCCTACTATGGCTACACCTTC
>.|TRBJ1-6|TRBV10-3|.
CAISETDNNSPLHF
TGTGCCATCAGCGAGACGGATAATAATTCACCCCTCCACTTT
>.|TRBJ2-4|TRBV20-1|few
CSAVAGDGDIQYF
TGCAGTGCTGTCGCAGGGGATGGGGACATTCAGTACTTC
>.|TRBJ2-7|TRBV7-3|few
CASSLYGGPGEQYF
TGTGCCAGCAGCTTATACGGCGGCCCAGGCGAGCAGTACTTC
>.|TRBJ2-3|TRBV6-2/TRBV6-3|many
CASSDAGDTQYF
TGTGCCAGCAGTGACGCAGGGGATACGCAGTATTTT
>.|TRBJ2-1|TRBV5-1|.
CASSWDGGQNEQFF
TGCGCCAGCAGCTGGGACGGGGGGCAGAATGAGCAGTTCTTC
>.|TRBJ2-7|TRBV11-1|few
CASSTRDLTYEQYF
TGTGCCAGCAGCACAAGGGACCTAACCTACGAGCAGTACTTC
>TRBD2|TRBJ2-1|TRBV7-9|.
CASSKLAGDHNEQFF
TGTGCCAGCAGTAAACTAGCGGGAGACCACAATGAGCAGTTCTTC
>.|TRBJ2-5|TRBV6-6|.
CASRGYGAQETQYF
TGTGCCAGCAGGGGATACGGAGCCCAAGAGACCCAGTACTTC
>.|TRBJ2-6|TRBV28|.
CASWGGQRVKGANVLTF
TGTGCCAGCTGGGGCGGGCAGAGGGTAAAGGGGGCCAACGTCCTGACTTTC
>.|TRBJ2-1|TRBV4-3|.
CASSQDRVGAGLGEQFF
TGCGCCAGCAGCCAAGACCGAGTGGGGGCCGGTTTAGGTGAGCAGTTCTTC
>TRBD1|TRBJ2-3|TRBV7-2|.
CASSPKKRGTGSTDTQYF
TGTGCCAGCAGCCCAAAAAAAAGGGGGACAGGGTCCACAGATACGCAGTATTTT
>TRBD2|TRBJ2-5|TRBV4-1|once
CASSRRGLAQETQYF
TGCGCCAGCAGCCGCCGGGGACTAGCACAAGAGACCCAGTACTTC
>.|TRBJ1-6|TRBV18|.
CASSPGDNSPLHF
TGTGCCAGCTCACCAGGGGATAATTCACCCCTCCACTTT
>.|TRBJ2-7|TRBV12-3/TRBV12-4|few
CASSLAGAGATYEQYF
TGTGCCAGCAGTTTAGCGGGGGCAGGGGCGACCTACGAGCAGTACTTC
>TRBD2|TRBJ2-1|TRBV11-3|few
CASSLVAGVDEQFF
TGTGCCAGCAGCTTAGTAGCGGGAGTGGATGAGCAGTTCTTC
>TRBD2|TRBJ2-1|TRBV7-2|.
CASSLTSGIYNEQFF
TGTGCCAGCAGCTTAACTAGCGGGATCTACAATGAGCAGTTCTTC
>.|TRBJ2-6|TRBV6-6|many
CASSTRRSSGANVLTF
TGTGCCAGCAGTACCAGACGCAGCTCTGGGGCCAACGTCCTGACTTTC
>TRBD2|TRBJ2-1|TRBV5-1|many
CASSLERGGHSEQFF
TGCGCCAGCAGCTTGGAGCGGGGGGGCCATTCTGAGCAGTTCTTC
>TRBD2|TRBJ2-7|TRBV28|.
CASTVAGVYEQYF
TGTGCCAGCACAGTAGCGGGAGTCTACGAGCAGTACTTC
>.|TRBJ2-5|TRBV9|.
CASSVDVTGQTQYF
TGTGCCAGCAGCGTAGACGTAACGGGCCAGACCCAGTACTTC
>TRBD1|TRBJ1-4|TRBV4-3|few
CASSPQQGAYEKLFF
TGCGCCAGCAGCCCACAACAGGGGGCATATGAAAAACTGTTTTTT
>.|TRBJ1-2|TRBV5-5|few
CASSLEGHSYGYTF
TGTGCCAGCAGCTTGGAGGGCCACAGCTATGGCTACACCTTC
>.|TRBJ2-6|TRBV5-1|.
CASSFSRDTSGANVLTF
TGCGCCAGCAGCTTTTCTCGGGACACCTCTGGGGCCAACGTCCTGACTTTC
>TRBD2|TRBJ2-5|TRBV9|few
CASSEPGLAGAFQETQYF
TGTGCCAGCAGCGAGCCAGGACTAGCGGGGGCTTTTCAAGAGACCCAGTACTTC
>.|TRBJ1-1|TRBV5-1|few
CASSYGYAGTEAFF
TGCGCCAGCAGCTATGGCTACGCCGGCACTGAAGCTTTCTTT
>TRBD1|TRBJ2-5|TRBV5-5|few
CASSPLRGTIQETQYF
TGTGCCAGCAGCCCACTCAGGGGGACCATCCAAGAGACCCAGTACTTC
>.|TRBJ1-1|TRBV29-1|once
CSVEKPTSGSDSEAFF
TGCAGCGTGGAGAAACCCACCTCAGGATCTGACTCTGAAGCTTTCTTT
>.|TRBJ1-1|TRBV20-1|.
CSAISNPNTEAFF
TGCAGTGCTATCTCAAACCCGAACACTGAAGCTTTCTTT
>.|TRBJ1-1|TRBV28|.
CASSRTGRSTEAFF
TGTGCCAGCAGCCGAACCGGACGGTCCACTGAAGCTTTCTTT
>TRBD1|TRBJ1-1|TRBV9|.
CASSRTGSGTEAFF
TGTGCCAGCAGCCGGACAGGGAGTGGGACTGAAGCTTTCTTT
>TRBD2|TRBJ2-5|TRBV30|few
CAWSKLAGETQYF
TGTGCCTGGAGTAAACTAGCGGGAGAGACCCAGTACTTC
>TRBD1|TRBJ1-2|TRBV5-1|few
CASSLDNRGSYGYTF
TGCGCCAGCAGCTTGGACAACAGGGGATCCTATGGCTACACCTTC
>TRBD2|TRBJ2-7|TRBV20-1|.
CSASKDRGGYEQYF
TGCAGTGCTAGTAAAGACCGGGGGGGCTACGAGCAGTACTTC
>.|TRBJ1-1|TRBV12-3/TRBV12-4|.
CASTLGTEAFF
TGTGCCAGCACTCTGGGGACTGAAGCTTTCTTT
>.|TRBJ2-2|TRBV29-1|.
CSVDKGDLELFF
TGCAGCGTTGACAAGGGGGATCTGGAGCTGTTTTTT
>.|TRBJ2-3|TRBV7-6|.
CASSLIRTNTDTQYF
TGTGCCAGCAGCTTAATCAGGACAAACACAGATACGCAGTATTTT